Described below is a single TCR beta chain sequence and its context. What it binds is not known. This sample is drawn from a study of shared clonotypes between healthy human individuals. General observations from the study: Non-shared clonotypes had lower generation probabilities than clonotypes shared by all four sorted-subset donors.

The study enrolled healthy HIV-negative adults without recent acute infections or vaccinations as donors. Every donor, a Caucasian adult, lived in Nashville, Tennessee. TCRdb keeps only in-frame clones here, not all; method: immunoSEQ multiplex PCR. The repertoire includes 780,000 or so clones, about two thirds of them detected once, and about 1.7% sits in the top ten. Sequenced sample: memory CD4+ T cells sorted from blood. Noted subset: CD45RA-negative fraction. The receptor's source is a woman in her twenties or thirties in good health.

The CDR3 DNA is TGTGCCAGCAGCATTTTCCTAGCGGGAGAAGAGACCCAGTACTTC. This encodes CASSIFLAGEETQYF. V gene TRBV5-4 combines with J gene TRBJ2-5; 10 bases match TRBD2. The germline CDR1 and CDR2 sequences are SGHNT and YYREEE (reference sequence). The CDR3 contains 15 residues. V lost 4 bases and J lost 3; bases outside the gene matches: 6.